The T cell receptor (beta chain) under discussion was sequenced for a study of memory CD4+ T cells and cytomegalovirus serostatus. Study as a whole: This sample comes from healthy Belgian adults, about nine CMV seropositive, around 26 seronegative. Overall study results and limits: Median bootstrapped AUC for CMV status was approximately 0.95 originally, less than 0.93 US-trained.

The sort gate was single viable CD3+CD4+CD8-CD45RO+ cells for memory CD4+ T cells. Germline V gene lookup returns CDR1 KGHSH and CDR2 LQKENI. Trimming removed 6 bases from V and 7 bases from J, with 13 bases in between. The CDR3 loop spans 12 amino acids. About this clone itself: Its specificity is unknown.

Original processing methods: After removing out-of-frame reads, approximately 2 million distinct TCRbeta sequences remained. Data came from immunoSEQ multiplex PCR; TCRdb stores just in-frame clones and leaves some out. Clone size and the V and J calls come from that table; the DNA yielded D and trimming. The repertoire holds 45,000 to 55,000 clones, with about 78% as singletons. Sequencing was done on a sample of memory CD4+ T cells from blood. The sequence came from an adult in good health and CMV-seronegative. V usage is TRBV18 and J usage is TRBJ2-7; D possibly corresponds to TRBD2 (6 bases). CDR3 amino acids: CASSTRTKEQYF. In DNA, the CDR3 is TGTGCCAGCTCGACTCGGACTAAAGAGCAGTACTTC.